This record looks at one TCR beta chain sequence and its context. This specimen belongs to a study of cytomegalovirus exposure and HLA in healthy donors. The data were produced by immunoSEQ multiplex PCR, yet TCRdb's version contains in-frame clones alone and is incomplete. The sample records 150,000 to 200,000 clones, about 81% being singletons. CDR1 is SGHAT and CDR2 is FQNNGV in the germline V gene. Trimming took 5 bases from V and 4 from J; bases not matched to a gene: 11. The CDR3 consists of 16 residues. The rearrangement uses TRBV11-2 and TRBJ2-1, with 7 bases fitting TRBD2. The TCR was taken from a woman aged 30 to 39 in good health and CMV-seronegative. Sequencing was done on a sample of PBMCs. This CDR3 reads CASSLGAGSIYNEQFF. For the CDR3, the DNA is TGTGCCAGCAGCCTAGGAGCGGGATCTATATACAATGAGCAGTTCTTC.